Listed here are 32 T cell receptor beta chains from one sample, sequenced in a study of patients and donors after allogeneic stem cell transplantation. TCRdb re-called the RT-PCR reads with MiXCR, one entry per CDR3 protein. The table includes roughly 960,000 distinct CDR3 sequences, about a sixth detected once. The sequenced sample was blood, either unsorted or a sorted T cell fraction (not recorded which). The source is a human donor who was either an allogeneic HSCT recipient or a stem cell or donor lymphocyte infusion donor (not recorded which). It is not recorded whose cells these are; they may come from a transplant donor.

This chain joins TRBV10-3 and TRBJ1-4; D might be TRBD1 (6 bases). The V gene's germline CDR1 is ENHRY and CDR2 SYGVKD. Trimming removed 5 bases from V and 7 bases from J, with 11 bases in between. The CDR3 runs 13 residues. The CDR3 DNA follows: TGTGCCATCAGTCAGGGGAGAGGTGAAAAACTGTTTTTT. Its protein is CAISQGRGEKLFF.

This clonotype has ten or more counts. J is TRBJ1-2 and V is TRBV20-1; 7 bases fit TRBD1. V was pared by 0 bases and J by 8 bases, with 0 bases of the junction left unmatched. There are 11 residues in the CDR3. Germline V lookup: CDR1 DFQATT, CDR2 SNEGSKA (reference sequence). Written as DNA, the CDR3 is TGCAGTGCTAGAGAACAGGGGGGCTACACCTTC. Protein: CSAREQGGYTF.

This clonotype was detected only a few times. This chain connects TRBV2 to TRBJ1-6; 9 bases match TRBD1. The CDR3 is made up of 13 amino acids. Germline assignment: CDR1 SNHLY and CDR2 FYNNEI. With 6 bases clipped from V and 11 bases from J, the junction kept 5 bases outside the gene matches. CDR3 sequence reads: CASRTGGGAPLHF. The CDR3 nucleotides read TGTGCCAGCAGGACAGGGGGTGGCGCACCCCTCCACTTT.

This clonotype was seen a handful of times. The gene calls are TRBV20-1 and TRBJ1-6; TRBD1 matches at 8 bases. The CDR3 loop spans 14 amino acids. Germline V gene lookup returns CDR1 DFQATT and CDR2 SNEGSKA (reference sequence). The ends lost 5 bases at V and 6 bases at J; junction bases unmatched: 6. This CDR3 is CSAPQGAGNSPLHF. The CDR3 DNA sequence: TGCAGTGCTCCGCAGGGGGCTGGTAATTCACCCCTCCACTTT.

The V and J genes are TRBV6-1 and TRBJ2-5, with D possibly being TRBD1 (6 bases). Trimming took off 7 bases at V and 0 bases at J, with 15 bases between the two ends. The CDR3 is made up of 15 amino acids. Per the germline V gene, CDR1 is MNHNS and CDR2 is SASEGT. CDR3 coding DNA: TGTGCCAGCATACCAGGGGCAGGGCACCAAGAGACCCAGTACTTC. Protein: CASIPGAGHQETQYF.

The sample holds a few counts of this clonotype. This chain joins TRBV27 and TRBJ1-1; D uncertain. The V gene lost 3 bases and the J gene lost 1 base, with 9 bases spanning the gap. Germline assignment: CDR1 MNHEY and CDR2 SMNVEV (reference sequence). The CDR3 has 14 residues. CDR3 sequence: CASSLVGWNTEAFF. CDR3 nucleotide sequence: TGTGCCAGCAGTTTGGTGGGTTGGAACACTGAAGCTTTCTTT.

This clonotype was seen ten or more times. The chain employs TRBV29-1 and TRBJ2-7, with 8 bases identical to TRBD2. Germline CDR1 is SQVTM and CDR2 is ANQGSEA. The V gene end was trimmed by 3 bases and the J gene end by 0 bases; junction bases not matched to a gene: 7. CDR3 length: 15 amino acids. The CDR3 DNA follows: TGCAGCGTTGAGGACACCGGGACTAGCTCCTACGAGCAGTACTTC. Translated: CSVEDTGTSSYEQYF.

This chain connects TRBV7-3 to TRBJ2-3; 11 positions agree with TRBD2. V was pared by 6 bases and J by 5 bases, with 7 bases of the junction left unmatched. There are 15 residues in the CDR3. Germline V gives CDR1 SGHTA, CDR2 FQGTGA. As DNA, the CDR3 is TGTGCCAGCAGGCAAACTAGCGGGAGCGGAGATACGCAGTATTTT. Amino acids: CASRQTSGSGDTQYF.

The CDR3 reads CASSVAGGTYTEAFF. The CDR3 nucleotides read TGTGCCAGCAGCGTAGCTGGGGGAACGTACACTGAAGCTTTCTTT. The chain has TRBV9 and TRBJ1-1; possibly TRBD1 for D (5 bases). The germline V gene encodes CDR1 SGDLS and CDR2 YYNGEE. Between the trimmed V and J ends, which lost 0 bases and 3 bases, there was a span of 12 bases. The CDR3 is made up of 15 amino acids.

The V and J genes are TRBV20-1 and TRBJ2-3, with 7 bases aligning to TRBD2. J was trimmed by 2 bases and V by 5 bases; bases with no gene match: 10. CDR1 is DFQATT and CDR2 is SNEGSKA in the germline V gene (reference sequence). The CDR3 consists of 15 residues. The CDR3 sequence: CSAPQGAGFTDTQYF. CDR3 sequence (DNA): TGCAGTGCTCCCCAGGGAGCGGGGTTCACAGATACGCAGTATTTT.

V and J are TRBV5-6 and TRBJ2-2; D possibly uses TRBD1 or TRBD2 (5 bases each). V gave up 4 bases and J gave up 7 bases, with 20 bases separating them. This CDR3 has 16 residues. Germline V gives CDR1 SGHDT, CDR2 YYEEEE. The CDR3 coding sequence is TGTGCCAGCAGCCCCGGGACCGTAGGGTACGTCGGGGAGCTGTTTTTT. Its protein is CASSPGTVGYVGELFF.

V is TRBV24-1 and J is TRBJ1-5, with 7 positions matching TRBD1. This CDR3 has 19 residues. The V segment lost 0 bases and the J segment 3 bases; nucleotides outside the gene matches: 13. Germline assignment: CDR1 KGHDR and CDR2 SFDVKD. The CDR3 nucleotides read TGTGCCACCAGTGATTTGCAGGTGGCCGGGACAGAGTACAATCAGCCCCAGCATTTT. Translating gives CATSDLQVAGTEYNQPQHF.

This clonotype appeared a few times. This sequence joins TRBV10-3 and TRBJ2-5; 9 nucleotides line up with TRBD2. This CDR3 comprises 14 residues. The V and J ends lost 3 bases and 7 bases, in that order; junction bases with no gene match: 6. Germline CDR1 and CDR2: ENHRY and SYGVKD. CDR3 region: CAISERGRDGTQYF. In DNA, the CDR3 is TGTGCCATCAGTGAACGCGGGAGGGACGGGACCCAGTACTTC.

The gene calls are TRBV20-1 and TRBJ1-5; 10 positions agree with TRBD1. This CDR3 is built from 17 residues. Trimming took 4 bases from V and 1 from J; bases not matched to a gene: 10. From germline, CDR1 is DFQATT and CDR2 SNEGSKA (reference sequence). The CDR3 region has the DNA TGCAGTGCTAATCCTCCTAGACAGGGGGCGAGCAATCAGCCCCAGCATTTT. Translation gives CSANPPRQGASNQPQHF.

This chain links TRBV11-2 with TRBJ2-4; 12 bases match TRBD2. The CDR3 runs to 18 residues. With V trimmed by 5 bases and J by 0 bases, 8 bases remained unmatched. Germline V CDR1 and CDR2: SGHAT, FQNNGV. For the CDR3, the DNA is TGTGCCAGCAGCGCCATTCTAGCGGGGGGGCTAGCCAAAAACATTCAGTACTTC. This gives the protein CASSAILAGGLAKNIQYF.

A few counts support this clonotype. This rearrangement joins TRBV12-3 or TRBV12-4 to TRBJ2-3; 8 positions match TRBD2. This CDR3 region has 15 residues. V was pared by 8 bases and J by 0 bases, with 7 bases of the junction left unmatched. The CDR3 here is CASSNRGGSTDTQYF. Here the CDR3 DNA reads TGTGCCAGCTCCAATCGGGGGGGAAGCACAGATACGCAGTATTTT.

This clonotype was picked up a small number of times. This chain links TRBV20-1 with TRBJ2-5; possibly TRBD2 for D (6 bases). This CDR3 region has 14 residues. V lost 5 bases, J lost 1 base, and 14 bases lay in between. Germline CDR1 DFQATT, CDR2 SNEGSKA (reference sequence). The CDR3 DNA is TGCAGTGCTTACGCGAGCGGGCCCCAAGAGACCCAGTACTTC. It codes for CSAYASGPQETQYF.

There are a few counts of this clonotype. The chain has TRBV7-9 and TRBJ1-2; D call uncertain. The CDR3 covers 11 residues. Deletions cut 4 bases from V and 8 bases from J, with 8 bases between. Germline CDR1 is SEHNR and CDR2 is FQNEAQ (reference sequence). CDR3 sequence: CASSYPAGYTF. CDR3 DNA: TGTGCCAGCAGCTACCCCGCCGGCTACACCTTC.

CDR3 loop: CSAPRPRGLPGETQYF. DNA of the CDR3: TGCAGTGCTCCCCGGCCCCGGGGCCTTCCGGGAGAGACCCAGTACTTC. This chain uses TRBV20-1 with TRBJ2-5, with D perhaps being TRBD1 or TRBD2 (5 bases each). The CDR3 totals 16 residues. Germline CDR1 DFQATT, CDR2 SNEGSKA (reference sequence). Trimming removed 5 bases from V and 4 bases from J, with 23 bases in between.

CDR3 protein: CASSGTYRGLGGYTF. CDR3 in DNA: TGTGCCAGCAGCGGAACTTACAGGGGGTTGGGGGGCTACACCTTC. This rearrangement joins TRBV9 to TRBJ1-2, with 8 bases that match TRBD1. The CDR3 has 15 amino acids. V shed 3 bases, J shed 8 bases, and the junction held 12 bases outside the gene matches. Germline V gives CDR1 SGDLS, CDR2 YYNGEE.

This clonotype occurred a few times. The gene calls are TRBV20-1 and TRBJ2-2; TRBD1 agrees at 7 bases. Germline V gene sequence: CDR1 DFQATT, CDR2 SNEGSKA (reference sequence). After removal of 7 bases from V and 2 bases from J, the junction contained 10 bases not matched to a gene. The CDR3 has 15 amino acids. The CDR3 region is CSVPMGQPNTGELFF. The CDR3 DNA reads TGCAGTGTCCCAATGGGACAGCCAAACACCGGGGAGCTGTTTTTT.

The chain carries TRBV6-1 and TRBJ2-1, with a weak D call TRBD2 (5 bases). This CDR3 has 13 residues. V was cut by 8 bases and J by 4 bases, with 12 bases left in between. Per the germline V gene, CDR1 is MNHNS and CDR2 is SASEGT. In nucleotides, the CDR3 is TGTGCCAGCTCGGGGAGCGAGTACAATGAGCAGTTCTTC. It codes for CASSGSEYNEQFF.

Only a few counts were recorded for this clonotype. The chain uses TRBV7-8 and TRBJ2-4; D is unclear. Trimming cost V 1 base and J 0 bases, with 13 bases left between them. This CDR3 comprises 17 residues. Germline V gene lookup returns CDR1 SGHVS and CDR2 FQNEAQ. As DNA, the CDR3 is TGTGCCAGCAGCTTAGGAATAACACCCTTAGCCAAAAACATTCAGTACTTC. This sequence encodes CASSLGITPLAKNIQYF.

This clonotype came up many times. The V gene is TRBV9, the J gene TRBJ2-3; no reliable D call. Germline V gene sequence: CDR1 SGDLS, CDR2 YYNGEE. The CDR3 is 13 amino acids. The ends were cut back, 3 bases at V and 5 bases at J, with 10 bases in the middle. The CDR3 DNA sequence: TGTGCCAGCAGCGCGTCGGCCCAAGATACGCAGTATTTT. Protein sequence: CASSASAQDTQYF.

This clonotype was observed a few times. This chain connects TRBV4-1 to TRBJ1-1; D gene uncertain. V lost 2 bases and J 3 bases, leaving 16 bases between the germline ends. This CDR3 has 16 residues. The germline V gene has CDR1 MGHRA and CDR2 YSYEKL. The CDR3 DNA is TGCGCCAGCAGCCAATTCCGGGCTGGGGAGGACACTGAAGCTTTCTTT. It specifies CASSQFRAGEDTEAFF.

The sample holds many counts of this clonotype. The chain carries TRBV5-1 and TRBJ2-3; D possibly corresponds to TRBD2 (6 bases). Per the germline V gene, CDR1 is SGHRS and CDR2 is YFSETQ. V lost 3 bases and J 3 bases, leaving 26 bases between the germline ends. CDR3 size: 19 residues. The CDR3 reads CASSWEPIDPGVRTDTQYF. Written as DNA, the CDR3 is TGCGCCAGCAGCTGGGAACCGATCGACCCGGGAGTAAGGACAGATACGCAGTATTTT.

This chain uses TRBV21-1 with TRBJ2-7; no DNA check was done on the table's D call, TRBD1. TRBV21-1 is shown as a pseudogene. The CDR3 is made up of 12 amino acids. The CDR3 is CASLDRGHEQYF. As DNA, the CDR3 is TGTGCCAGTTTGGACAGGGGCCACGAGCAGTACTTC.

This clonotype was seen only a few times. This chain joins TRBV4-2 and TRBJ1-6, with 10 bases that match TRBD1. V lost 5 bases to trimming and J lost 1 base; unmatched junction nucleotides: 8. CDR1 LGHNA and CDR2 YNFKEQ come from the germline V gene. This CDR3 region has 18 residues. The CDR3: CASSEFGQGESYNSPLHF. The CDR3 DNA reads TGTGCCAGCAGCGAATTTGGACAGGGGGAATCCTATAATTCACCCCTCCACTTT.

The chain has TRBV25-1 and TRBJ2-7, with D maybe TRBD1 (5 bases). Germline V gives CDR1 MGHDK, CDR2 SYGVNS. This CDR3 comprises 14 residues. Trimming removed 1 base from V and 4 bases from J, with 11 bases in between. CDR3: CASSESQGWYEQYF. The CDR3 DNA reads TGTGCCAGCAGTGAATCTCAGGGCTGGTACGAGCAGTACTTC.

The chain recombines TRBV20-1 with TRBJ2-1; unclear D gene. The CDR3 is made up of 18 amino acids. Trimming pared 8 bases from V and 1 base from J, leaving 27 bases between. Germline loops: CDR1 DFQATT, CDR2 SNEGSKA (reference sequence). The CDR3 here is CSLLSRRALTQSYNEQFF. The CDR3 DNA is TGCAGTTTACTCTCCCGACGGGCTTTAACTCAATCCTACAATGAGCAGTTCTTC.

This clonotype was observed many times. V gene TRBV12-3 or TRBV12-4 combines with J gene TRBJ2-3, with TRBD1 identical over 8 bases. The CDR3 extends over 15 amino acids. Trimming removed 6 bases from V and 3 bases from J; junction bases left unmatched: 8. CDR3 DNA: TGTGCCAGCAGCTCAGGGGGCCGGTTTACAGATACGCAGTATTTT. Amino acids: CASSSGGRFTDTQYF.

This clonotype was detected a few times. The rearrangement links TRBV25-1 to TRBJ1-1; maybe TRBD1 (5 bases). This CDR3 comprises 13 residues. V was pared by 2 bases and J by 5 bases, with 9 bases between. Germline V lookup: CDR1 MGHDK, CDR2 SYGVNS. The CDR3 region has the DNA TGTGCCAGCAGTGAAGGACATTTAACTGAAGCTTTCTTT. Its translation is CASSEGHLTEAFF.